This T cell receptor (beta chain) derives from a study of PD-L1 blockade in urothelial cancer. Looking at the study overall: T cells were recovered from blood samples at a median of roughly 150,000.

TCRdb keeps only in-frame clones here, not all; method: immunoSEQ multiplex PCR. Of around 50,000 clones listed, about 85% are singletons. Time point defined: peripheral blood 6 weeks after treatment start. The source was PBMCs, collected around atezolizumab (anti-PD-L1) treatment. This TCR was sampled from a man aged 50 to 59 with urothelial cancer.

As DNA, the CDR3 is TGTGCCAGCATGTTAGCGGGGGGATACGAGCAGTACTTC. Encoded protein: CASMLAGGYEQYF. The J gene is TRBJ2-7, the V gene TRBV6-1, with 10 bases that match TRBD2. CDR1 is MNHNS and CDR2 is SASEGT in the germline V gene. V was clipped by 7 bases and J by 4 bases; unmatched bases: 4. The CDR3 contains 13 residues.